This TCR beta chain was identified during a study of blood T cell repertoires in COVID-19. Overall study: T cells, B-cell-depleted T cells, or PBMCs supplied cDNA or gDNA.

The CDR3 totals 13 residues. Trimming shortened V by 5 bases and J by 2 bases, and 9 bases separated the two germline ends. Per germline, CDR1 SGHVS and CDR2 FNYEAQ. Per the original methods: How many nucleated cells were present was estimated from reference gene primer amplification. Produced via immunoSEQ multiplex PCR; TCRdb's table is partial and in-frame only. The DNA gave D and trimming, while V, J and clone size come from that table. This repertoire shows 350,000 to 400,000 clones, more than 75% found once; its top ten account for more than 0.95%. Recovered status applied to Cohort 3 donors who had two consecutive negative PCRs. It also applied to those with clearance or with symptom resolution.

The sequencing input was PBMCs or T cells enriched from blood (not recorded which). The chain is built from TRBV7-6 and TRBJ1-2, with D perhaps TRBD1 (6 bases). The sequence came from a woman aged 18-29 years who had recovered from COVID-19. DNA of the CDR3: TGTGCCAGCAGCCCGACAGGAAACTATGGCTACACCTTC. It specifies CASSPTGNYGYTF.